The 11 T cell receptor beta chains below all came from one sample that was sequenced in a study of PD-1 blockade in mismatch repair-deficient tumors. The time point is: approximately 9-day in vitro stimulation with candidate mutation-associated neoantigen peptide 1. These TCRs' antigens remain unknown. The assay was immunoSEQ multiplex PCR, and TCRdb's table has in-frame clones only and misses some. The table lists roughly 9,000 clones, roughly nine tenths of them singletons. This specimen was cells cultured in vitro, taken from a patient treated with pembrolizumab. The receptors derive from an adult with mismatch repair-deficient cancer.

The chain links TRBV2 to TRBJ1-1; no definite D call. This CDR3 contains 13 residues. Germline lookup yields CDR1 SNHLY and CDR2 FYNNEI. Trimming cost V 5 bases and J 3 bases, with 10 bases left between them. CDR3 coding DNA: TGTGCCAGCAGTCTGGAGCAGGACACTGAAGCTTTCTTT. Translating gives CASSLEQDTEAFF.

The genes are TRBV5-1 and TRBJ1-5; D is uncertain. The ends were cut back, 0 bases at V and 5 bases at J, with 6 bases in the middle. Germline V gene lookup returns CDR1 SGHRS and CDR2 YFSETQ. The CDR3 has 13 amino acids. As DNA, the CDR3 is TGCGCCAGCAGCTTGGCCCAGGATCAGCCCCAGCATTTT. This sequence encodes CASSLAQDQPQHF. The full variable domain, rest sourced from reference TRBV5-1 and TRBJ1-5, is KAGVTQTPRYLIKTRGQQVTLSCSPISGHRSVSWYQQTPGQGLQFLFEYFSETQRNKGNFPGRFSGRQFSNSRSEMNVSTLELGDSALYLCASSLAQDQPQHFGDGTRLSIL.

This clone was seen only once. The gene calls are TRBV28 and TRBJ1-5; D is possibly TRBD1 (5 bases). The CDR3 consists of 15 residues. Trimming stripped 2 bases from V and 3 bases from J, with 11 bases between. CDR1 and CDR2 (germline): MDHEN, SYDVKM. DNA for the CDR3: TGTGCCAGCAGTTTACTGACAGCAATCAATCAGCCCCAGCATTTT. Its protein is CASSLLTAINQPQHF.

This clone was observed a few times. The V gene is TRBV5-6, the J gene TRBJ2-1, with 11 bases lining up with TRBD2. Per the germline V gene, CDR1 is SGHDT and CDR2 is YYEEEE. The length of the CDR3 is 15 residues. V shed 5 bases, J shed 8 bases, and the junction held 9 bases outside the gene matches. The CDR3 is CASSFPGLAVDEQFF. The CDR3 DNA sequence: TGTGCCAGCAGTTTCCCGGGACTAGCGGTGGATGAGCAGTTCTTC.

This chain uses TRBV30 with TRBJ1-1; D is uncertain. Trimming left V 4 bases short and J 3 bases short, with 9 bases between. The CDR3 runs 12 residues. From germline, CDR1 is GTSNPN and CDR2 SVGIG (reference sequence). The CDR3 loop is CAWNGRHTEAFF. The CDR3 nucleotides are TGTGCCTGGAACGGGCGGCACACTGAAGCTTTCTTT. The full variable domain, its missing parts supplied by reference TRBV30 and TRBJ1-1, is SQTIHQWPATLVQPVGSPLSLECTVEGTSNPNLYWYRQAAGRGLQLLFYSVGIGQISSEVPQNLSASRPQDRQFILSSKKLLLSDSGFYLCAWNGRHTEAFFGQGTRLTVV.

This sequence joins TRBV11-2 and TRBJ2-1; 11 nucleotides match TRBD2. The CDR3 totals 16 residues. The germline V gene has CDR1 SGHAT and CDR2 FQNNGV. V shed 3 bases, J shed 5 bases, and the junction held 6 bases outside the gene matches. The CDR3 nucleotides are TGTGCCAGCAGCTTCCAGGGACTAGCGGTAAACAATGAGCAGTTCTTC. It codes for CASSFQGLAVNNEQFF.

The chain has TRBV5-5 and TRBJ2-1; D might be TRBD1 (5 bases). This CDR3 is built from 11 residues. Germline CDR1 SGHKS, CDR2 YYEKEE (reference sequence). Trimming pared 4 bases from V and 12 bases from J, leaving 11 bases between. As DNA, the CDR3 is TGTGCCAGCAGCCAAGACAGTGGGCAGTTCTTC. Residues: CASSQDSGQFF.

The chain has TRBV19 and TRBJ1-2; possible D gene TRBD1, 5 bases. Germline CDR1 reads LNHDA; CDR2 reads SQIVND (reference sequence). V was trimmed by 5 bases and J by 6 bases, leaving 10 bases between them. There are 12 residues in the CDR3. CDR3 coding DNA: TGTGCCAGTAGTCCGGGGCCCGATGGCTACACCTTC. Translation: CASSPGPDGYTF.

This clone has more than one count but fewer than ten. V gene TRBV6-1 combines with J gene TRBJ2-3; D may match TRBD1 or TRBD2 (6 bases each). CDR3 length: 15 amino acids. Germline V gene lookup returns CDR1 MNHNS and CDR2 SASEGT. Trimming took 2 bases from V and 6 from J, leaving 15 bases between them. The CDR3 loop is CASSETIIGGDTQYF. Written as DNA, the CDR3 is TGTGCCAGCAGTGAAACGATTATAGGGGGGGATACGCAGTATTTT.

The CDR3 region is CASRSSGKGYEQYF. The CDR3 DNA is TGTGCCAGCAGGTCTAGCGGGAAAGGCTACGAGCAGTACTTC. The chain couples TRBV7-2 to TRBJ2-7; 9 nucleotides align to TRBD2. This CDR3 has 14 amino acids. The ends lost 6 bases at V and 3 bases at J; junction bases unmatched: 6. Germline lookup yields CDR1 SGHTA and CDR2 FQGNSA. Looking up the rest from reference TRBV7-2 and TRBJ2-7 gives the full variable domain: GAGVSQSPSNKVTEKGKDVELRCDPISGHTALYWYRQSLGQGLEFLIYFQGNSAPDKSGLPSDRFSAERTGGSVSTLTIQRTQQEDSAVYLCASRSSGKGYEQYFGPGTRLTVT.

V gene TRBV9 combines with J gene TRBJ1-3; D is undetermined. Germline CDR1 and CDR2: SGDLS and YYNGEE. V lost 4 bases and J lost 0, with 14 bases in between. This CDR3 has 16 amino acids. The CDR3 spells CASSSLEGSSGNTIYF. CDR3 DNA: TGTGCCAGCAGCAGTTTAGAAGGGAGCTCTGGAAACACCATATATTTT. The variable domain in full, with the rest retrieved from reference TRBV9 and TRBJ1-3, is DSGVTQTPKHLITATGQRVTLRCSPRSGDLSVYWYQQSLDQGLQFLIQYYNGEERAKGNILERFSAQQFPDLHSELNLSSLELGDSALYFCASSSLEGSSGNTIYFGEGSWLTVV.